This T cell receptor (beta chain) was sequenced for a study of blood T cell repertoires in COVID-19. Study at large: T cells, B-cell-depleted T cells, or PBMCs provided the cDNA or gDNA that served as material.

Repertoires were generated with immunoSEQ multiplex PCR, while TCRdb's copy carries only in-frame clones and drops some. The sample consists of more than 95,000 clones, roughly 80% of them appearing once. The sequence derives from a man at least 80 years old with COVID-19, enrolled during active disease. The sequencing input was peripheral blood.

CDR3 in amino acids: CASKRQGNEKLFF. The CDR3 DNA sequence: TGTGCCAGTAAACGACAGGGTAATGAAAAACTGTTTTTT. The chain recombines TRBV19 with TRBJ1-4, with 7 bases matching TRBD1. Germline CDR1 reads LNHDA; CDR2 reads SQIVND (reference sequence). The CDR3 is 13 residues long. V dropped 7 bases and J dropped 4; count of bases not matched to a gene: 3.